This note documents a single TCR beta chain sequence. In the authors' methods: Researchers report that nucleated cell counts were estimated from reference gene primer amplification. Profiling relied on immunoSEQ multiplex PCR, and the TCRdb table lists in-frame clones only, not all of them. The V and J calls and the clone size are those of that table, but D and trimming were determined from the DNA. The sample lists some 350,000 clones; more than 85% were seen once. This sample stems from a study of blood T cell repertoires in COVID-19. Study in general: Some COVID-19 samples were acute and others convalescent; all came from the United States, Italy and Spain. T cells, B-cell-depleted T cells, or PBMCs supplied cDNA or gDNA.

Specimen: peripheral blood. The clonotype originates from a human donor in a cohort sampled during active COVID-19.

CDR3 protein: CASRSGVHEQFF. The CDR3 DNA is TGTGCCAGCAGGTCGGGGGTTCATGAGCAGTTCTTC. The chain has TRBV28 and TRBJ2-1; TRBD2 is a possible D gene (6 bases). V was trimmed by 6 bases and J by 8 bases, leaving 11 bases between them. CDR3 length: 12 residues. Looked up from germline, CDR1 is MDHEN and CDR2 is SYDVKM.